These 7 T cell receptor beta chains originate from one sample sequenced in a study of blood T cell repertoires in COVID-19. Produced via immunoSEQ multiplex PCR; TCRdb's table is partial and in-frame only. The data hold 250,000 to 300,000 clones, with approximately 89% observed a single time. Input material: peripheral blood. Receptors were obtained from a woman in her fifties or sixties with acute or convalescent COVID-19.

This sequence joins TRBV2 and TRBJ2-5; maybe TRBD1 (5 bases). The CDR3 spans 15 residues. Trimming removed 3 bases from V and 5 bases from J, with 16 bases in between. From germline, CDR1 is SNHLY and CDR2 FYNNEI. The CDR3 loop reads CASSDSDRGGETQYF. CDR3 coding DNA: TGTGCCAGCAGTGATAGTGACAGAGGTGGGGAGACCCAGTACTTC.

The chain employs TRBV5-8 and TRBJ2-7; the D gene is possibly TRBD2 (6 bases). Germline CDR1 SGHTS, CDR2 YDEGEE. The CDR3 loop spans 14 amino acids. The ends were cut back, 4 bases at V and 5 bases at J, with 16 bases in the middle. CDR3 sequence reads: CASSPLSSGDEQYF. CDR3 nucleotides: TGTGCCAGCAGCCCTTTAAGTAGCGGCGACGAGCAGTACTTC.

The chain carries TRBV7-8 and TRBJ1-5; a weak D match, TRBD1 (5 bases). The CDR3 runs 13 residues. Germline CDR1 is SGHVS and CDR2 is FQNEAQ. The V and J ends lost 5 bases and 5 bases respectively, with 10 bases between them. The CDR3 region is CASSPQGYQPQHF. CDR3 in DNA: TGTGCCAGCAGCCCGCAGGGCTATCAGCCCCAGCATTTT.

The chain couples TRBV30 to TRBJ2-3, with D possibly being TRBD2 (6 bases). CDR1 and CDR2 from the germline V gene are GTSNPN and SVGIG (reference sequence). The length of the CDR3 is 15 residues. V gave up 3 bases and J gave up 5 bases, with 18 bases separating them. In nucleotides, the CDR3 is TGTGCCTGGAGCCCCATGGCGGAGGAGGGAGATACGCAGTATTTT. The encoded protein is CAWSPMAEEGDTQYF.

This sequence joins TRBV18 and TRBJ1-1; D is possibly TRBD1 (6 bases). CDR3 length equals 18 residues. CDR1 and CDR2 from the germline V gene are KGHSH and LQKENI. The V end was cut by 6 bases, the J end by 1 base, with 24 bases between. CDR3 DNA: TGTGCCAGCTCCCAATACAGTAATTGGGGGCGGAAGAACACTGAAGCTTTCTTT. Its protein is CASSQYSNWGRKNTEAFF.

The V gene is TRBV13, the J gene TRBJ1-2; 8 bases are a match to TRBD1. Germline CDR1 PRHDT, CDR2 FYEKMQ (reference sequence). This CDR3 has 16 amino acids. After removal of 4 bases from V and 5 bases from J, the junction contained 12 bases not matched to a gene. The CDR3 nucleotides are TGTGCCAGCAGCTCCCCGACAGGGGCGCCATCTTATGGCTACACCTTC. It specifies CASSSPTGAPSYGYTF.

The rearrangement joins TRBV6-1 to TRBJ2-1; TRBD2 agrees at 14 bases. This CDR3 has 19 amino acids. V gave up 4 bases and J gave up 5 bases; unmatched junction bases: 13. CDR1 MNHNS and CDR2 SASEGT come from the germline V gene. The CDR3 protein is CASSVPGLAGEEEDNEQFF. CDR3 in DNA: TGTGCCAGCAGTGTTCCGGGACTAGCGGGAGAGGAAGAGGACAATGAGCAGTTCTTC.